The 26 T cell receptor beta chains listed next were all sequenced from one sample in a study of blood T cells in healthy people across ages. Primed by a sample-barcoded 5' primer and a J-beta primer mix, a second PCR proceeded for about 6 to 11 cycles. TCRdb re-called the 5' RACE reads through MiXCR, storing one row per CDR3 protein. The sample includes a few hundred thousand distinct CDR3 sequences, roughly 28% of them seen just once. Sequencing was done on a sample of blood. Receptors originate from a woman aged 65 to 85 in good health.

This clonotype was observed a few times. This chain uses TRBV7-2 with TRBJ2-5; no clear D gene. CDR1 SGHTA and CDR2 FQGNSA come from the germline V gene. Trimming cost V 0 bases and J 1 base, with 9 bases left between them. The CDR3 runs 15 residues. CDR3 nucleotides: TGTGCCAGCAGCTTAGCCTGGGGTCCCCAAGAGACCCAGTACTTC. This translates into CASSLAWGPQETQYF.

This chain uses TRBV20-1 with TRBJ2-5; D might be TRBD2 (5 bases). The tail of the sequence fits TRBJ2-7 better, so the J call may be wrong. The CDR3 has 14 amino acids. CDR1 and CDR2 from the germline V gene are DFQATT and SNEGSKA (reference sequence). For the CDR3, the DNA is TGCAGTGCTAGAGTTGCTAGCATAACGAGCGAGCAGTACTTC. Protein product: CSARVASITSEQYF.

The chain links TRBV5-1 to TRBJ2-1, with a weak D call TRBD1 (5 bases). The ends were cut back, 2 bases at V and 4 bases at J, with 13 bases in the middle. Germline V gene data show CDR1 as SGHRS and CDR2 as YFSETQ. The CDR3 extends over 15 amino acids. The CDR3 is CASSFQQEPYNEQFF. The CDR3 nucleotides are TGCGCCAGCAGCTTCCAACAGGAGCCGTACAATGAGCAGTTCTTC.

V is TRBV24-1 and J is TRBJ1-1; 7 nucleotides agree with TRBD1. The ends lost 0 bases at V and 0 bases at J; junction bases unmatched: 6. This CDR3 contains 17 residues. Germline lookup yields CDR1 KGHDR and CDR2 SFDVKD. The CDR3 loop is CATSDLQGGQLNTEAFF. CDR3 bases: TGTGCCACCAGTGATTTGCAGGGGGGACAGCTGAACACTGAAGCTTTCTTT.

J is TRBJ2-5 and V is TRBV3-1, with 7 positions matching TRBD1. The DNA end lines up better with TRBJ2-7; the J call may be wrong. Germline V gene sequence: CDR1 LGHDT, CDR2 YNNKEL (reference sequence). The CDR3 runs 15 residues. CDR3 sequence: CASSTGTVRSYEQYF. DNA of the CDR3: TGTGCCAGCAGCACCGGGACAGTGAGATCCTACGAGCAGTACTTC.

A few counts support this clonotype. The V call is TRBV6-5, the J call TRBJ2-1, with D hard to call. The V end lost 2 bases, the J end lost 7 bases, and 9 bases lay between the germline ends. The CDR3 consists of 13 residues. The germline V gene encodes CDR1 MNHEY and CDR2 SVGAGI. The CDR3 nucleotides are TGTGCCAGCAGTTACCTACAGCGTAATGAGCAGTTCTTC. Translated: CASSYLQRNEQFF.

The chain is built from TRBV5-1 and TRBJ2-5, with 8 nucleotides matching TRBD1. The length of the CDR3 is 16 residues. The V gene end was trimmed by 0 bases and the J gene end by 2 bases; junction bases not matched to a gene: 6. Germline V gene lookup returns CDR1 SGHRS and CDR2 YFSETQ. CDR3 nucleotide sequence: TGCGCCAGCAGCTTGGCGTCTCGGACAGGGCAAGAGACCCAGTACTTC. This gives the protein CASSLASRTGQETQYF.

A few counts support this clonotype. CDR3 residues: CASSFWAAQETQYF. CDR3 DNA sequence: TGTGCCAGCAGCTTCTGGGCAGCCCAAGAGACCCAGTACTTC. V usage is TRBV5-6 and J usage is TRBJ2-5; D remains ambiguous. The germline V gene has CDR1 SGHDT and CDR2 YYEEEE. Trimming took off 2 bases at V and 1 base at J, with 9 bases between the two ends. CDR3 length: 14 amino acids.

The chain has TRBV20-1 and TRBJ1-2, with D uncertain. Trimming removed 1 base from V and 5 bases from J, with 14 bases in between. Germline CDR1 is DFQATT and CDR2 is SNEGSKA (reference sequence). The CDR3 contains 14 residues. The CDR3 loop reads CSARGGLGTYGYTF. CDR3 sequence (DNA): TGCAGTGCTAGAGGGGGATTGGGAACATATGGCTACACCTTC.

The chain links TRBV20-1 to TRBJ1-4; 7 bases are a match to TRBD1. This CDR3 is 15 amino acids long. The germline V gene has CDR1 DFQATT and CDR2 SNEGSKA (reference sequence). The V gene end was trimmed by 1 base and the J gene end by 5 bases; junction bases not matched to a gene: 7. The CDR3, as DNA: TGCAGTGCTAGAGCTCCCGGGACAGCAAATGAAAAACTGTTTTTT. It translates to CSARAPGTANEKLFF.

V usage is TRBV9 and J usage is TRBJ2-3; D not resolved. The CDR3 has 13 amino acids. The V and J ends lost 3 bases and 2 bases respectively, with 7 bases between them. Germline V lookup: CDR1 SGDLS, CDR2 YYNGEE. DNA of the CDR3: TGTGCCAGCAGCGACGGACCCACAGATACGCAGTATTTT. Its translation: CASSDGPTDTQYF.

The chain couples TRBV28 to TRBJ2-7; possible D gene TRBD1, 5 bases. V lost 9 bases and J lost 0, with 15 bases in between. The CDR3 is 14 residues long. Germline V gene data show CDR1 as MDHEN and CDR2 as SYDVKM. CDR3 sequence: CASVDRRSSYEQYF. For the CDR3, the DNA is TGTGCCAGTGTCGACAGACGAAGCTCCTACGAGCAGTACTTC.

This clonotype was picked up a small number of times. The rearrangement uses TRBV4-1 and TRBJ2-7, with 8 bases matching TRBD1. The CDR3 has 16 residues. V shed 0 bases and J 6 bases; nucleotides not matched to a gene: 10. From germline, CDR1 is MGHRA and CDR2 YSYEKL. This chain's CDR3 is CASSQDLRQGAREQYF. The CDR3 region has the DNA TGCGCCAGCAGCCAAGATTTGAGGCAGGGGGCTCGCGAGCAGTACTTC.

The genes are TRBV7-2 and TRBJ2-4; D gene ambiguous. V was trimmed by 5 bases and J by 6 bases, leaving 14 bases between them. Germline lookup yields CDR1 SGHTA and CDR2 FQGNSA. This CDR3 is 14 amino acids long. The CDR3 nucleotides read TGTGCCAGCAGCCCGAGGTGGTCAGGAAACATTCAGTACTTC. Protein product: CASSPRWSGNIQYF.

On this clonotype itself: Sequence at one end of the junction differs from germline and may be a read error. V gene TRBV4-1 combines with J gene TRBJ2-7, with D possibly being TRBD1 (5 bases). Germline CDR1 reads MGHRA; CDR2 reads YSYEKL. This CDR3 has 15 amino acids. The CDR3 nucleotides read TGCGCCAGCAGCCGGTCGGAGACAGCGACCTACGAGCAGTATTTC. This sequence encodes CASSRSETATYEQYF.

The rearrangement uses TRBV7-9 and TRBJ2-5, with D perhaps being TRBD1 or TRBD2 (5 bases each). The DNA matches TRBJ2-1 better at its end, which makes the J call doubtful. The CDR3 runs 12 residues. Germline CDR1 is SEHNR and CDR2 is FQNEAQ (reference sequence). The CDR3 sequence is CASSWGIGEQFF. The CDR3 region has the DNA TGTGCCAGCAGCTGGGGGATAGGTGAGCAGTTCTTC.

J is TRBJ1-5 and V is TRBV21-1. TRBV21-1 is an annotated pseudogene. The CDR3 is 14 amino acids. CDR3 amino acids: CASSKEDDLEPQHF. CDR3 coding DNA: TGTGCCAGCAGCAAAGAGGACGATTTGGAGCCCCAGCATTTT.

The chain couples TRBV2 to TRBJ2-4; 10 positions agree with TRBD2. CDR1 and CDR2 (germline): SNHLY, FYNNEI. This CDR3 contains 15 residues. V was clipped by 10 bases and J by 5 bases; unmatched bases: 11. As DNA, the CDR3 is TGTGCCAAAACCCCTAGCGGGGGTACGCAAAACATTCAGTACTTC. Residues: CAKTPSGGTQNIQYF.

This chain uses TRBV5-1 with TRBJ2-5; 9 bases match TRBD2. The assigned J gene may be wrong: the sequence end matches TRBJ2-1 better. The CDR3 extends over 15 amino acids. Germline CDR1 and CDR2: SGHRS and YFSETQ. The CDR3 DNA reads as TGCGCCAGCAGCTTCCTAGCGGGGCGGAATAATGAGCAGTTCTTC. This sequence encodes CASSFLAGRNNEQFF.

In its sample, this clonotype was seen a few times. The rearrangement uses TRBV5-1 and TRBJ2-5; 8 positions match TRBD2. The trim removed 5 bases at V and 1 base at J, leaving 13 bases unmatched. The CDR3 has 17 amino acids. Germline values: CDR1 SGHRS, CDR2 YFSETQ. DNA of the CDR3: TGCGCCAGCAGTTCTTTTCCATCGCGGGGGGTCCAAGAGACCCAGTACTTC. Its protein product is CASSSFPSRGVQETQYF.

This clonotype showed up just a few times. This rearrangement joins TRBV7-9 to TRBJ1-3, with D unclear. The germline gives CDR1 SEHNR, CDR2 FQNEAQ (reference sequence). The CDR3 is 16 amino acids. V was clipped by 0 bases and J by 0 bases, with 9 bases between them. The CDR3 bases are TGTGCCAGCAGCTTAGCTGGAAGCGACTCTGGAAACACCATATATTTT. Residues: CASSLAGSDSGNTIYF.

This clonotype was observed a few times. The chain couples TRBV29-1 to TRBJ1-6, with D maybe TRBD1 (5 bases). This CDR3 comprises 13 residues. V shed 6 bases and J shed 7 bases, with 13 bases lying between them. CDR1 SQVTM and CDR2 ANQGSEA come from the germline V gene. The CDR3 sequence: CSVRDSWNSPLHF. Here the CDR3 DNA reads TGCAGCGTACGGGACTCCTGGAATTCACCCCTCCACTTT.

The chain is built from TRBV20-1 and TRBJ2-5; 12 positions agree with TRBD1. The germline gives CDR1 DFQATT, CDR2 SNEGSKA (reference sequence). The CDR3 contains 14 residues. Trimming at V came to 5 bases and at J to 5 bases, leaving 6 bases not matched to a gene. CDR3: CSARPGQGAETQYF. CDR3 in DNA: TGCAGTGCTCGACCGGGACAGGGGGCTGAGACCCAGTACTTC.

This clonotype has only a few counts. V usage is TRBV15 and J usage is TRBJ1-5; D gene uncertain. Germline V gives CDR1 LNHNV, CDR2 YYDKDF (reference sequence). Trimming removed 0 bases at V and 1 base at J, with 10 bases between. This CDR3 spans 16 amino acids. In nucleotides, the CDR3 is TGTGCCACCAGCAGAGATCGGATCGGCAGCAATCAGCCCCAGCATTTT. The encoded protein is CATSRDRIGSNQPQHF.

Many counts were recorded for this clonotype. The chain carries TRBV2 and TRBJ1-1, with TRBD1 as a possible D gene (5 bases). Trimming left V 11 bases short and J 7 bases short, with 20 bases between. This CDR3 is 13 amino acids long. Per the germline V gene, CDR1 is SNHLY and CDR2 is FYNNEI. CDR3 in DNA: TGTGCCGCCTCGAATTGGGACCTCGGTGAAGCTTTCTTT. Protein sequence: CAASNWDLGEAFF.

This clonotype has just a few counts. In DNA form, the CDR3 reads TGTGCCAGCAGAAAGTATCCGGACAGGGGCGGTCACGAGCAGTACTTC. It specifies CASRKYPDRGGHEQYF. This sequence joins TRBV6-6 and TRBJ2-7, with 9 bases aligning to TRBD1. Unmatched junction bases numbered 14, after V lost 6 bases and J lost 5 bases. CDR3 length: 16 residues. Germline V gene sequence: CDR1 MNHNY, CDR2 SVGAGI (reference sequence).